This T cell receptor beta chain is drawn from a study of molecular identifiers for immune sequencing clone quantification. This CDR3 comprises 13 residues. TCRdb re-called the PCR reads through MiXCR, storing one row per CDR3 protein. This sample carries over 600,000 distinct CDR3 sequences, 20% of them seen once, and the ten largest clones take approximately 0.9%. This clonotype has at least ten counts. A junction boundary mismatches the germline segment, possibly from a read error. This rearrangement joins TRBV12-3 or TRBV12-4 to TRBJ2-2; TRBD2 aligns across 8 bases. This receptor was obtained from a human donor in good health. Some libraries in this study had Jurkat cell RNA spiked in. Specimen: naive CD8+ T cells from blood, with Jurkat cell RNA spiked in. The subset denotes: FACS-sorted CD8+CD4-CCR7+CD45RA+ naive T cells. The CDR3 sequence is CASRLAGTGELFF. CDR3 DNA: TGTGCCAGCAGATTAGCGGGGACCGGGGAGCTGTTTTTT.